The 7 T cell receptor beta chains reported below all come from one sample, sequenced in a study of T-cell reconstitution after alpha-beta-depleted transplantation in children. Preparation of the TCRbeta library used unique molecular identifiers. MiXCR, run by TCRdb on the PCR reads, gives a single entry per CDR3 protein. The repertoire has under 60,000 distinct CDR3 sequences, 5.5% to 7.5% of them found once; the top ten carry 30%. The sample here was PBMCs, mostly from graft donor cells, taken 60 days after TCRalphabeta/CD19-depleted stem cell transplant. The source is a female patient aged 2 to 10 who had a stem cell transplant for aplastic anemia, so the T cells may come from the graft donor.

This clonotype was seen many times. The gene calls are TRBV10-3 and TRBJ2-5; 8 bases map to TRBD2. CDR1 ENHRY and CDR2 SYGVKD come from the germline V gene. The J segment lost 1 base and the V segment lost 6 bases, leaving 4 bases of the junction unmatched. The CDR3 is 14 residues long. For the CDR3, the DNA is TGTGCCATCAGAGTCGGGACTAGCCAAGAGACCCAGTACTTC. Protein sequence: CAIRVGTSQETQYF.

This clonotype was recorded at least ten times. The chain uses TRBV12-3 or TRBV12-4 and TRBJ1-3, with no clear D. The CDR3 contains 14 residues. The V and J ends lost 3 bases and 2 bases respectively, with 8 bases between them. The CDR3 coding sequence is TGTGCCAGCAGTTTGCGACGTGCTGGAAACACCATATATTTT. Translated: CASSLRRAGNTIYF.

This clonotype was found many times. This chain uses TRBV20-1 with TRBJ2-7, with TRBD1 matching over 7 bases. The CDR3 has 15 residues. Germline values: CDR1 DFQATT, CDR2 SNEGSKA (reference sequence). Unmatched junction bases numbered 7, after V lost 2 bases and J lost 0 bases. The CDR3 DNA is TGCAGTGCTAGACTTGACAGGGCTAGCTCCTACGAGCAGTACTTC. Its translation: CSARLDRASSYEQYF.

In its sample, this clonotype was seen many times. This chain uses TRBV29-1 with TRBJ1-2; D call uncertain. The ends were cut back, 3 bases at V and 0 bases at J, with 8 bases in the middle. The germline V gene has CDR1 SQVTM and CDR2 ANQGSEA. The CDR3 consists of 13 residues. This chain's CDR3 is CSVDGSANYGYTF. The DNA of the CDR3 is TGCAGCGTTGACGGATCTGCTAACTATGGCTACACCTTC.

This clonotype was observed at least ten times. The rearrangement joins TRBV12-3 or TRBV12-4 to TRBJ1-2; D remains unclear. Trimming pared 5 bases from V and 8 bases from J, leaving 12 bases between. There are 12 residues in the CDR3. This chain's CDR3 is CASSTYKNGYTF. Here the CDR3 DNA reads TGTGCCAGCAGTACATACAAGAACGGCTACACCTTC.

The genes are TRBV28 and TRBJ1-5; 9 bases map to TRBD1. The CDR3 extends over 15 amino acids. V shed 2 bases, J shed 5 bases, and the junction held 4 bases outside the gene matches. CDR1 and CDR2 (germline): MDHEN, SYDVKM. The CDR3 reads CASSLGTGYHQPQHF. CDR3 nucleotide sequence: TGTGCCAGCAGTTTAGGGACAGGGTACCATCAGCCCCAGCATTTT.

This clonotype turned up a few times. The J gene is TRBJ1-1, the V gene TRBV19, with D possibly matching TRBD1 (5 bases). Between the trimmed V and J ends, which lost 7 bases and 1 base, there was a span of 13 bases. The CDR3 loop spans 14 amino acids. Germline assignment: CDR1 LNHDA and CDR2 SQIVND (reference sequence). The DNA of the CDR3 is TGTGCCAGTAAGTTTCAGGGCCGGAACACTGAAGCTTTCTTT. Amino acid sequence: CASKFQGRNTEAFF.